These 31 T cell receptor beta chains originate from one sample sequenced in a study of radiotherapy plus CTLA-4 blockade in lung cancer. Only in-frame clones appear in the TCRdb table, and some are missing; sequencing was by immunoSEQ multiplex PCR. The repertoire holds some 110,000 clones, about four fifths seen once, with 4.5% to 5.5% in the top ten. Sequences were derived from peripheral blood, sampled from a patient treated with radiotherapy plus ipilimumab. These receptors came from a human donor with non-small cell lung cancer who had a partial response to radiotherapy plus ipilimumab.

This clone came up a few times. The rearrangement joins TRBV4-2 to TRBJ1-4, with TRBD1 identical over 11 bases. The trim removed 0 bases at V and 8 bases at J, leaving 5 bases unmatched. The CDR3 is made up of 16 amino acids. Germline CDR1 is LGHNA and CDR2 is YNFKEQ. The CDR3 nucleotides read TGTGCCAGCAGCCAAGATCACAGGACAGGGGGCGAAAAACTGTTTTTT. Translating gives CASSQDHRTGGEKLFF.

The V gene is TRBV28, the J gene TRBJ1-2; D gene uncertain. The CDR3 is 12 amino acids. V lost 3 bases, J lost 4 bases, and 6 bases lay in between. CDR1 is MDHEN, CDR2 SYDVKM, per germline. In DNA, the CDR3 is TGTGCCAGCAGTTTGGCTCGCTATGGCTACACCTTC. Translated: CASSLARYGYTF.

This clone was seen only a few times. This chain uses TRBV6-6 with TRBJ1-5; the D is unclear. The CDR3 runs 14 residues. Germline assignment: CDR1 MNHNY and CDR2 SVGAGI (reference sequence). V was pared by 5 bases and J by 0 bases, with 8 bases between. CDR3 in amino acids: CASSPSDSNQPQHF. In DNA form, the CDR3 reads TGTGCCAGCAGTCCCAGCGATAGCAATCAGCCCCAGCATTTT.

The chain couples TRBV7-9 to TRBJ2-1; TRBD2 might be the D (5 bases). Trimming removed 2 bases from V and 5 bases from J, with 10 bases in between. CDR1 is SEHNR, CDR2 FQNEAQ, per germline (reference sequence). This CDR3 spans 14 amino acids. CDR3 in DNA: TGTGCCAGCAGCTTACAGGACTGGAACAATGAGCAGTTCTTC. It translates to CASSLQDWNNEQFF.

CDR3 DNA: TGTGCCAGCTCACCACCCACGACTACTGAAGCTTTCTTT. Its protein is CASSPPTTTEAFF. The rearrangement links TRBV18 to TRBJ1-1; no clear D. Germline values: CDR1 KGHSH, CDR2 LQKENI. Trimming removed 0 bases at V and 5 bases at J, with 7 bases between. This CDR3 comprises 13 residues.

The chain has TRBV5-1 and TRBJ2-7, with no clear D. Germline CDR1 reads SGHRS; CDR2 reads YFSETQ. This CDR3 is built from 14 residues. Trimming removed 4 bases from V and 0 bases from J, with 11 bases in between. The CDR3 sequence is CASSPDTSSYEQYF. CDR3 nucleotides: TGCGCCAGCAGCCCCGACACGAGCTCCTACGAGCAGTACTTC.

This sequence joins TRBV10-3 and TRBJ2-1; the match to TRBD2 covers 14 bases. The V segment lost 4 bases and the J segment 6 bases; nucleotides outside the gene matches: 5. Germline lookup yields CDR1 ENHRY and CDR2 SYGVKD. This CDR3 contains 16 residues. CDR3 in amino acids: CAISGTGTSGSNEQFF. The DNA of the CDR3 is TGTGCCATCAGTGGGACCGGGACTAGCGGGAGCAATGAGCAGTTCTTC.

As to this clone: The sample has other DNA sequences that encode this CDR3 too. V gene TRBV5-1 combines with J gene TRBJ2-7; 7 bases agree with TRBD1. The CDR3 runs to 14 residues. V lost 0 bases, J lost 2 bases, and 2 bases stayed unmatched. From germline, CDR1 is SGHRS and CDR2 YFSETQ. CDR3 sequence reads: CASSLGTGPYEQYF. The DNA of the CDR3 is TGCGCCAGCAGCTTGGGGACAGGCCCCTACGAGCAGTACTTC.

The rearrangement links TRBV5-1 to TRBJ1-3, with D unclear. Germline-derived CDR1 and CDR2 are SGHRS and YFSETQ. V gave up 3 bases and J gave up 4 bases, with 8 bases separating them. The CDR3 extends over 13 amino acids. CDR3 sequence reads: CASSWQEGNTIYF. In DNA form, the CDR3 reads TGCGCCAGCAGCTGGCAGGAAGGAAACACCATATATTTT.

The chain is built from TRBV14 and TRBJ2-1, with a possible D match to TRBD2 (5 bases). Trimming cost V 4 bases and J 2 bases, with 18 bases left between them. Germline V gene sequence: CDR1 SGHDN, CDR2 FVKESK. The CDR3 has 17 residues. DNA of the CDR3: TGTGCCAGCAGCCGAAAAGGGAAGCGGACCCCCTACAATGAGCAGTTCTTC. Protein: CASSRKGKRTPYNEQFF.

The CDR3 nucleotides read TGTGCCAGCAGTTTACCTGTCTACAGATCCACTGAAGCTTTCTTT. It specifies CASSLPVYRSTEAFF. V usage is TRBV28 and J usage is TRBJ1-1; the D is unclear. V was pared by 2 bases and J by 4 bases, with 14 bases between. Germline values: CDR1 MDHEN, CDR2 SYDVKM. The CDR3 length is 15 residues.

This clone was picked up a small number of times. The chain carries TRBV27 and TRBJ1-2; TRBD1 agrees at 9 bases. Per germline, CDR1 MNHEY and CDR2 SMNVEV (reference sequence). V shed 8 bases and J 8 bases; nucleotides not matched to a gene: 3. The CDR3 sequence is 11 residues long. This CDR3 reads CASRTGDGYTF. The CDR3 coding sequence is TGTGCCAGCCGGACAGGGGACGGCTACACCTTC.

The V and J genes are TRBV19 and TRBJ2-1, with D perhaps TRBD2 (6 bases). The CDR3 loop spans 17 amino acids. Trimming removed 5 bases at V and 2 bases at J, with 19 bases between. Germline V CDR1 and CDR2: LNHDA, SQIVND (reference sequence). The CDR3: CASSSSSSGAAYNEQFF. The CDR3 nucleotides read TGTGCCAGTAGTTCATCCTCCTCGGGAGCCGCCTACAATGAGCAGTTCTTC.

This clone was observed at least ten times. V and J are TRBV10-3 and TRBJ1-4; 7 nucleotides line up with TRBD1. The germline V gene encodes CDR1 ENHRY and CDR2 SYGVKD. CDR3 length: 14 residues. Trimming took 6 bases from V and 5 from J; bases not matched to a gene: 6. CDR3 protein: CAISPGTENEKLFF. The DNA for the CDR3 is TGTGCCATCAGCCCCGGGACAGAAAATGAAAAACTGTTTTTT.

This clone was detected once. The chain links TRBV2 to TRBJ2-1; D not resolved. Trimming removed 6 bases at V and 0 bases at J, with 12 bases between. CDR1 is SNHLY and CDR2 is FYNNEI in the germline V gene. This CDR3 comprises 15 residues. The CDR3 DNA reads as TGTGCCAGCAGCGCTAGGATGAGCTCCTACAATGAGCAGTTCTTC. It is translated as CASSARMSSYNEQFF.

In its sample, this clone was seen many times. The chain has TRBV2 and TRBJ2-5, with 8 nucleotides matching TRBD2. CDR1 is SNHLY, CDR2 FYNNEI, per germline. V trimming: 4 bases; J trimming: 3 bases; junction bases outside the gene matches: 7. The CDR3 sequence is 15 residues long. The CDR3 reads CASSANSLAEETQYF. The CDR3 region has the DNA TGTGCCAGCAGTGCTAACTCACTAGCGGAAGAGACCCAGTACTTC.

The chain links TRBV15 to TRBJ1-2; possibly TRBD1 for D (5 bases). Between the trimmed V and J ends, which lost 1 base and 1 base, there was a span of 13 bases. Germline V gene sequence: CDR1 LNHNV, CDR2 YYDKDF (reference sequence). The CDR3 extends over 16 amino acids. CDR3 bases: TGTGCCACCAGCAGAGGGAAGGGGCTTTTTAACTATGGCTACACCTTC. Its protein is CATSRGKGLFNYGYTF.

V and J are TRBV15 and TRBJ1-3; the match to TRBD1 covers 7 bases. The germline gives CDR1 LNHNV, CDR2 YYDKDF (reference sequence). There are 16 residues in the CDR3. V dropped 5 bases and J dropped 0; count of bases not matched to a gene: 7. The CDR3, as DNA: TGTGCCACCAGCGGACCAGGGACAGTCTCTGGAAACACCATATATTTT. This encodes CATSGPGTVSGNTIYF.

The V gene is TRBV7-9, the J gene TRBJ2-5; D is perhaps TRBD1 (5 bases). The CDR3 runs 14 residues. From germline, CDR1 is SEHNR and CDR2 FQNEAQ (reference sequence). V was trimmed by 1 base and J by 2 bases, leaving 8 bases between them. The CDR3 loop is CASSLGSGQETQYF. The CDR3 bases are TGTGCCAGCAGCTTAGGGTCAGGGCAAGAGACCCAGTACTTC.

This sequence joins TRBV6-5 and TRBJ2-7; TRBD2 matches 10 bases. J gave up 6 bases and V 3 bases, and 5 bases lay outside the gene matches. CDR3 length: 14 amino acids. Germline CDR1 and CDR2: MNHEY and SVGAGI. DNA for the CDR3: TGTGCCAGCAGTTATAGGGCTAGCGGGAGCGAGCAGTACTTC. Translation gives CASSYRASGSEQYF.

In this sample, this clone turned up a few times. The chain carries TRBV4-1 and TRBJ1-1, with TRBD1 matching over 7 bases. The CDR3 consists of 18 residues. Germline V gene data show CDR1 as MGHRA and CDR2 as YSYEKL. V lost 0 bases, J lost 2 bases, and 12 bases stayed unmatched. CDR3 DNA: TGCGCCAGCAGCCAAGATCGGGGGAATAGGGGGCGAAACACTGAAGCTTTCTTT. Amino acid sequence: CASSQDRGNRGRNTEAFF.

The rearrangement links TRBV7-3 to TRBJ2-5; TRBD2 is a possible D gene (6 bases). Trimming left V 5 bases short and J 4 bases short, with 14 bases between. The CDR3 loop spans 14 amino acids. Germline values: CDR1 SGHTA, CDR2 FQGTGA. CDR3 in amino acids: CASSPTRYPETQYF. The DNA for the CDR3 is TGTGCCAGCAGCCCGACTAGATATCCAGAGACCCAGTACTTC.

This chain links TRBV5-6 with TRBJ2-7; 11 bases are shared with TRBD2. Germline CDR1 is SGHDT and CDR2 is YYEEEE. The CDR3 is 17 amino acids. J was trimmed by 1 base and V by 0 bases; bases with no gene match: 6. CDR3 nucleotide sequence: TGTGCCAGCAGCTTGGACTCGGGACTAGCGGTTTCCTACGAGCAGTACTTC. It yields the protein CASSLDSGLAVSYEQYF.

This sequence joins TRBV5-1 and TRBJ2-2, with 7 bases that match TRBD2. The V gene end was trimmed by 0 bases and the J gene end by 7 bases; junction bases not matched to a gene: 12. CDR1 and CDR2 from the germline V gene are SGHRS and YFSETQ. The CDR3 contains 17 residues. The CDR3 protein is CASSLGAVGLVSGELFF. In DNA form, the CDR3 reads TGCGCCAGCAGCTTGGGTGCAGTCGGACTAGTGAGCGGGGAGCTGTTTTTT.

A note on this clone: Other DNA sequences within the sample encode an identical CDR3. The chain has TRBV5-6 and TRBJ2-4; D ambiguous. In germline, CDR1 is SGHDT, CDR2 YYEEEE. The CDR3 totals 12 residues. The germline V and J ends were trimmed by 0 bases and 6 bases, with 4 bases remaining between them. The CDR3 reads CASSLDRNIQYF. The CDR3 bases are TGTGCCAGCAGCTTGGATCGAAACATTCAGTACTTC.

The CDR3 sequence: CASSRGTEKSPLHF. CDR3 in DNA: TGCGCCAGCAGTCGGGGGACAGAAAAATCACCCCTCCACTTT. The chain employs TRBV23-1 and TRBJ1-6; 7 bases fit TRBD1. TRBV23-1 is reported as an ORF; its role is uncertain. V trimming: 4 bases; J trimming: 10 bases; junction bases outside the gene matches: 7. The CDR3 is made up of 14 amino acids.

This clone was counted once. The CDR3 is CSVEALTDTQYF. CDR3 coding DNA: TGCAGCGTGGAGGCACTAACGGATACGCAGTATTTT. The V call is TRBV29-1, the J call TRBJ2-3; possibly TRBD2 for D (5 bases). V dropped 6 bases and J dropped 6 bases, with 13 bases sitting between them. CDR3 size: 12 residues. Germline V gives CDR1 SQVTM, CDR2 ANQGSEA.

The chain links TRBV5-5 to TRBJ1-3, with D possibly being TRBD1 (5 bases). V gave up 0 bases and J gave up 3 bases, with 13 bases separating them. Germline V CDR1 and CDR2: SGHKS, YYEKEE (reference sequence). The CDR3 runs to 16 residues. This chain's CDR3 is CASSLAGGELGNTIYF. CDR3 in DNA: TGTGCCAGCAGCTTGGCGGGGGGGGAGCTTGGAAACACCATATATTTT.

CDR3 coding DNA: TGTGCCAGCAGTGCACAGGGGGCGCCCACTGAAGCTTTCTTT. Translation: CASSAQGAPTEAFF. This sequence joins TRBV28 and TRBJ1-1; TRBD1 matches at 9 bases. In germline, CDR1 is MDHEN, CDR2 SYDVKM. The CDR3 length is 14 residues. V shed 5 bases, J shed 4 bases, and the junction held 5 bases outside the gene matches.

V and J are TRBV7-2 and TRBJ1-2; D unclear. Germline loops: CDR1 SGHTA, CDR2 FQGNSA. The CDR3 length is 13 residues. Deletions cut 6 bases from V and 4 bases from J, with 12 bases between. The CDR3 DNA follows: TGTGCCAGCAGTCTAGACGGAACCTATGGCTACACCTTC. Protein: CASSLDGTYGYTF.

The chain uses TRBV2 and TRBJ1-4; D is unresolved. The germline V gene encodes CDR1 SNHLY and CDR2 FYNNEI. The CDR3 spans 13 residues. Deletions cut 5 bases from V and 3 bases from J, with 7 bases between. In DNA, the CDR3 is TGTGCCAGCAGTCAGGAGGCTAATGAAAAACTGTTTTTT. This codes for CASSQEANEKLFF.